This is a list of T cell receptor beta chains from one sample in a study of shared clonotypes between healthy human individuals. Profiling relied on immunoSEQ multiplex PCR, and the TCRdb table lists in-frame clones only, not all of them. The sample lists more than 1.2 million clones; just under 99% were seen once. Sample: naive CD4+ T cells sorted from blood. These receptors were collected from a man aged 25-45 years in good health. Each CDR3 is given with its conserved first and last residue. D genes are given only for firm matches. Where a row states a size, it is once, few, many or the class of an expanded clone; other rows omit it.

CDR3nt: TGTGCCAGCAGAGAGGGGAAATGGTTGACTGAAGCTTTCTTT
CDR3aa: CASREGKWLTEAFF
j_gene: TRBJ1-1
len: 14
abundance: .
v_gene: TRBV2
d_gene: .

CDR3nt: TGTGCCAGCAGCTTAGTGTCGGGGGTAGGCTACGAGCAGTACTTC
CDR3aa: CASSLVSGVGYEQYF
j_gene: TRBJ2-7
len: 15
abundance: .
v_gene: TRBV11-2
d_gene: .

CDR3nt: TGCGCCAGCAGCCCTCAAGAGGGAGAGACCCAGTACTTC
CDR3aa: CASSPQEGETQYF
j_gene: TRBJ2-5
len: 13
abundance: .
v_gene: TRBV5-1
d_gene: .

CDR3nt: TGTGCCAGCAGTTCGGGACTCTGGGGGGAGACCCAGTACTTC
CDR3aa: CASSSGLWGETQYF
j_gene: TRBJ2-5
len: 14
abundance: .
v_gene: TRBV27
d_gene: .

CDR3nt: TGTGCCAGCAGCTTCCGGGAGCATGAGCAGTTCTTC
CDR3aa: CASSFREHEQFF
j_gene: TRBJ2-1
len: 12
abundance: .
v_gene: TRBV5-5
d_gene: .

CDR3nt: TGTGCCAGCAGTGTAGGGGAGCCGAAGACCCAGTACTTC
CDR3aa: CASSVGEPKTQYF
j_gene: TRBJ2-5
len: 13
abundance: .
v_gene: TRBV6-5
d_gene: .

CDR3nt: TGCGCCAGCAGCGACTACTTAACTAGCACAGATACGCAGTATTTT
CDR3aa: CASSDYLTSTDTQYF
j_gene: TRBJ2-3
len: 15
abundance: .
v_gene: TRBV5-1
d_gene: .

CDR3nt: TGTGCCAGCAGGAGCCCCCATAACTATGGCTACACCTTC
CDR3aa: CASRSPHNYGYTF
j_gene: TRBJ1-2
len: 13
abundance: .
v_gene: TRBV19
d_gene: .

CDR3nt: TGTGCCACCAGCAGAGCCGAGCGGGATCCCAACTATGGCTACACCTTC
CDR3aa: CATSRAERDPNYGYTF
j_gene: TRBJ1-2
len: 16
abundance: .
v_gene: TRBV15
d_gene: .

CDR3nt: TGTGCCAGTTCTCCTTCCGGGACTGGGCCAGATACGCAGTATTTT
CDR3aa: CASSPSGTGPDTQYF
j_gene: TRBJ2-3
len: 15
abundance: .
v_gene: TRBV19
d_gene: .

CDR3nt: TGTGCCAGCAGCCACTGGGACAGACCTAACTATGGCTACACCTTC
CDR3aa: CASSHWDRPNYGYTF
j_gene: TRBJ1-2
len: 15
abundance: .
v_gene: TRBV6-6
d_gene: TRBD1

CDR3nt: TGCGCCAGCAGCACCCGACAGGGTTCCATACTGTACGAGCAGTACTTC
CDR3aa: CASSTRQGSILYEQYF
j_gene: TRBJ2-7
len: 16
abundance: once
v_gene: TRBV5-1
d_gene: TRBD1

CDR3nt: TGTGCCAGCAGTTACTCGCAAGGGACATGGAGTTACGAGCAGTACTTC
CDR3aa: CASSYSQGTWSYEQYF
j_gene: TRBJ2-7
len: 16
abundance: .
v_gene: TRBV6-5
d_gene: .

CDR3nt: TGTGCCAGCAGAACCACTAGCGGCCCCTACGAGCAGTACTTC
CDR3aa: CASRTTSGPYEQYF
j_gene: TRBJ2-7
len: 14
abundance: .
v_gene: TRBV6-6
d_gene: TRBD2

CDR3nt: TGCGCCAGCAGCTTGGACCCTAGCGGGAGCCTCACCGAGCAGTTCTTC
CDR3aa: CASSLDPSGSLTEQFF
j_gene: TRBJ2-1
len: 16
abundance: .
v_gene: TRBV5-1
d_gene: TRBD2

CDR3nt: TGCGCCAGCAGCCAACCACAGGGCGGGTTATCAGATACGCAGTATTTT
CDR3aa: CASSQPQGGLSDTQYF
j_gene: TRBJ2-3
len: 16
abundance: .
v_gene: TRBV4-1
d_gene: .

CDR3nt: TGTGCCAGCAGCCCTTTACAGGGGGCGACAGGAATCACTGAAGCTTTCTTT
CDR3aa: CASSPLQGATGITEAFF
j_gene: TRBJ1-1
len: 17
abundance: .
v_gene: TRBV5-6
d_gene: TRBD1

CDR3nt: TGTGCCAGCAGTACAGGGGGCAAAAACATTCAGTACTTC
CDR3aa: CASSTGGKNIQYF
j_gene: TRBJ2-4
len: 13
abundance: .
v_gene: TRBV6-5
d_gene: TRBD1

CDR3nt: TGTGCCAGCAGCCCAGTAGCGGGAGTCGGCTCCTACAATGAGCAGTTCTTC
CDR3aa: CASSPVAGVGSYNEQFF
j_gene: TRBJ2-1
len: 17
abundance: .
v_gene: TRBV7-9
d_gene: TRBD2

CDR3nt: TGTGCCAGCAGCTTGGATCTAGCGGGAGGTTCAGATACGCAGTATTTT
CDR3aa: CASSLDLAGGSDTQYF
j_gene: TRBJ2-3
len: 16
abundance: .
v_gene: TRBV5-4
d_gene: TRBD2

CDR3nt: TGTGCCAGCAGTTACTCCTTCGGACAGAACACTGAAGCTTTCTTT
CDR3aa: CASSYSFGQNTEAFF
j_gene: TRBJ1-1
len: 15
abundance: once
v_gene: TRBV6-5
d_gene: .

CDR3nt: TGCGCCAGCAGTGAGTCGAATAGTGGGACAGATACGCAGTATTTT
CDR3aa: CASSESNSGTDTQYF
j_gene: TRBJ2-3
len: 15
abundance: once
v_gene: TRBV10-1
d_gene: .

CDR3nt: TGTGCCAGCAGCTTAGGACTAGCCTACTACGAGCAGTACTTC
CDR3aa: CASSLGLAYYEQYF
j_gene: TRBJ2-7
len: 14
abundance: .
v_gene: TRBV7-2
d_gene: TRBD2

CDR3nt: TGTGCCACCAGCAGACTTCACGGGAGCTCCTACAATGAGCAGTTCTTC
CDR3aa: CATSRLHGSSYNEQFF
j_gene: TRBJ2-1
len: 16
abundance: .
v_gene: TRBV15
d_gene: .

CDR3nt: TGTGCCAGCAGGGGGAGCGGGAACACTGAAGCTTTCTTT
CDR3aa: CASRGSGNTEAFF
j_gene: TRBJ1-1
len: 13
abundance: .
v_gene: TRBV28
d_gene: .

CDR3nt: TGCGCCAGCAGCTCCATGCTGGGCACTGAAGCTTTCTTT
CDR3aa: CASSSMLGTEAFF
j_gene: TRBJ1-1
len: 13
abundance: .
v_gene: TRBV4-3
d_gene: .

CDR3nt: TGTGCCAGCAGCTTAGTAGGGACAGTTATATCCGAGCAGTACTTC
CDR3aa: CASSLVGTVISEQYF
j_gene: TRBJ2-7
len: 15
abundance: .
v_gene: TRBV7-8
d_gene: TRBD1

CDR3nt: TGCAGCGCCAGAGCCCGACAGAGTATGAACACTGAAGCTTTCTTT
CDR3aa: CSARARQSMNTEAFF
j_gene: TRBJ1-1
len: 15
abundance: .
v_gene: TRBV29-1
d_gene: .

CDR3nt: TGTGCCAGCAGCTTGGACACAGGGTCATCCTACGAGCAGTACTTC
CDR3aa: CASSLDTGSSYEQYF
j_gene: TRBJ2-7
len: 15
abundance: once
v_gene: TRBV7-2
d_gene: .

CDR3nt: TGTGCCAGCAGCCAAACTCGGACTTCCCAGGCCTACGAGCAGTACTTC
CDR3aa: CASSQTRTSQAYEQYF
j_gene: TRBJ2-7
len: 16
abundance: .
v_gene: TRBV7-9
d_gene: .